Shown below are 24 T cell receptor beta chains from a single sample sequenced in a study of T cell repertoires in cytomegalovirus infection. Each CDR3 protein gets one entry after TCRdb re-called the reads with MiXCR. Among approximately 910,000 distinct CDR3 sequences listed, 31% were seen once. What these receptors recognize is not known. The input for sequencing was cultured CD8+ T cells from PBMCs, taken from culture after CMV antigen stimulation. These receptors were taken from a human donor in good health (CMV status not recorded). Some clones in this sample may be carry-over from other donors' samples.

This clonotype turned up a few times. This rearrangement joins TRBV6-2 or TRBV6-3 to TRBJ2-1; 9 nucleotides match TRBD2. Trimming took 6 bases from V and 8 from J; bases not matched to a gene: 11. Germline V lookup: CDR1 MNHEY, CDR2 SVGEGT. The CDR3 has 15 amino acids. CDR3 in amino acids: CASSAPAGGIDEQFF. CDR3 nucleotide sequence: TGTGCCAGCAGCGCCCCTGCGGGGGGGATCGATGAGCAGTTCTTC.

This clonotype was counted between two and nine times. The chain recombines TRBV6-2 or TRBV6-3 with TRBJ1-5; no clear D gene. CDR3 size: 17 residues. The germline V gene encodes CDR1 MNHEY and CDR2 SVGEGT. The germline V and J ends were trimmed by 6 bases and 0 bases, with 18 bases remaining between them. The CDR3 sequence is CASSYVADEISNQPQHF. The CDR3 DNA reads TGTGCCAGCAGCTACGTGGCAGACGAAATTAGCAATCAGCCCCAGCATTTT.

For the CDR3, the DNA is TGTGCCAGCAGTACTCTAGAGGATACGCAGTATTTT. Its translation: CASSTLEDTQYF. This chain joins TRBV27 and TRBJ2-3; no clear D. CDR1 and CDR2 (germline): MNHEY, SMNVEV (reference sequence). This CDR3 is built from 12 residues. The ends were cut back, 5 bases at V and 6 bases at J, with 9 bases in the middle.

This clonotype was seen a handful of times. The gene calls are TRBV12-5 and TRBJ1-1, with 7 bases matching TRBD1. Trimming removed 7 bases from V and 2 bases from J; junction bases left unmatched: 7. Per the germline V gene, CDR1 is LGHNT and CDR2 is FRNRAP. This CDR3 spans 14 amino acids. CDR3 loop: CASAKGQLNTEAFF. The CDR3 DNA sequence: TGTGCTAGTGCCAAGGGACAGCTTAACACTGAAGCTTTCTTT.

V usage is TRBV27 and J usage is TRBJ1-4; D remains ambiguous. Germline V gene lookup returns CDR1 MNHEY and CDR2 SMNVEV (reference sequence). V was pared by 0 bases and J by 0 bases, with 5 bases between. This CDR3 has 15 residues. The CDR3: CASSLSDTTNEKLFF. As DNA, the CDR3 is TGTGCCAGCAGTTTATCCGATACAACTAATGAAAAACTGTTTTTT.

This chain joins TRBV29-1 and TRBJ1-5; D is perhaps TRBD1 (5 bases). CDR3 length: 14 amino acids. The germline V and J ends were trimmed by 7 bases and 0 bases, with 13 bases remaining between them. Germline loops: CDR1 SQVTM, CDR2 ANQGSEA. The CDR3 region is CSAYLTDSNQPQHF. Written as DNA, the CDR3 is TGCAGCGCCTACTTGACAGATAGCAATCAGCCCCAGCATTTT.

This chain links TRBV6-5 with TRBJ1-1; D ambiguous. CDR3 length: 12 amino acids. Germline lookup yields CDR1 MNHEY and CDR2 SVGAGI. Trimming took 6 bases from V and 3 from J, leaving 8 bases between them. CDR3 region: CASRTGHTEAFF. The CDR3 DNA sequence: TGTGCCAGCAGGACGGGTCACACTGAAGCTTTCTTT.

J is TRBJ1-1 and V is TRBV27, with TRBD1 as a possible D gene (6 bases). The CDR3 totals 14 residues. Looked up from germline, CDR1 is MNHEY and CDR2 is SMNVEV (reference sequence). Trimming shortened V by 5 bases and J by 1 base, and 11 bases separated the two germline ends. The CDR3 sequence is CASSAGTQNTEAFF. In DNA form, the CDR3 reads TGTGCCAGCAGTGCTGGGACACAGAACACTGAAGCTTTCTTT.

The chain links TRBV7-9 to TRBJ1-4, with D possibly matching TRBD1 (5 bases). Looked up from germline, CDR1 is SEHNR and CDR2 is FQNEAQ (reference sequence). V lost 5 bases and J lost 5, with 12 bases in between. CDR3 length equals 14 residues. CDR3 DNA sequence: TGTGCCAGCAGCCTCGAGGCAGGGAATGAAAAACTGTTTTTT. Protein product: CASSLEAGNEKLFF.

V and J are TRBV12-3 or TRBV12-4 and TRBJ1-4; TRBD1 matches at 10 bases. The CDR3 is 15 residues long. After removal of 6 bases from V and 8 bases from J, the junction contained 9 bases not matched to a gene. This CDR3 is CASRALTGGLEKLFF. In DNA, the CDR3 is TGTGCCAGCAGGGCTTTGACAGGGGGCCTAGAAAAACTGTTTTTT.

This clonotype was recorded many times. The rearrangement links TRBV27 to TRBJ1-6, with unresolved D. Germline V gene sequence: CDR1 MNHEY, CDR2 SMNVEV (reference sequence). V lost 3 bases to trimming and J lost 3 bases, with 6 bases between them. The length of the CDR3 is 14 residues. The chain's CDR3 is CASSFQNYNSPLHF. The CDR3 nucleotides read TGTGCCAGCAGTTTCCAGAACTATAATTCACCCCTCCACTTT.

This clonotype was found a few times. J is TRBJ2-3 and V is TRBV11-2, with 8 bases identical to TRBD2. V was clipped by 6 bases and J by 2 bases; unmatched bases: 7. The CDR3 runs 15 residues. CDR1 is SGHAT and CDR2 is FQNNGV in the germline V gene. The CDR3 region is CASRGSGGFTDTQYF. DNA for the CDR3: TGTGCCAGCAGAGGGAGCGGGGGTTTCACAGATACGCAGTATTTT.

The chain recombines TRBV7-9 with TRBJ2-1, with TRBD2 matching 10 bases. CDR3 size: 14 residues. Germline CDR1 and CDR2: SEHNR and FQNEAQ (reference sequence). Trimming at V came to 7 bases and at J to 0 bases, leaving 0 bases not matched to a gene. CDR3 amino acids: CASIAGGSYNEQFF. The CDR3 DNA follows: TGTGCCAGCATAGCGGGGGGCTCCTACAATGAGCAGTTCTTC. Full variable domain (outside the CDR3, taken from reference TRBV7-9 and TRBJ2-1): DTGVSQNPRHKITKRGQNVTFRCDPISEHNRLYWYRQTLGQGPEFLTYFQNEAQLEKSRLLSDRFSAERPKGSFSTLEIQRTEQGDSAMYLCASIAGGSYNEQFFGPGTRLTVL.

This chain links TRBV7-9 with TRBJ2-1; 10 bases align to TRBD2. This CDR3 contains 17 residues. The germline CDR1 and CDR2 sequences are SEHNR and FQNEAQ (reference sequence). V shed 5 bases, J shed 5 bases, and the junction held 12 bases outside the gene matches. CDR3 bases: TGTGCCAGCAGCCCCCAAGGGCCTAGCGGGGGTAACAATGAGCAGTTCTTC. The encoded protein is CASSPQGPSGGNNEQFF.

This chain links TRBV4-1 with TRBJ1-2; possibly TRBD1 for D (6 bases). The ends were cut back, 5 bases at V and 4 bases at J, with 17 bases in the middle. Germline CDR1 and CDR2: MGHRA and YSYEKL. The CDR3 is 15 amino acids. The CDR3: CASSTTGMTSYGYTF. In DNA, the CDR3 is TGCGCCAGCAGCACCACAGGGATGACGTCCTATGGCTACACCTTC.

The chain combines TRBV7-9 with TRBJ1-5; D is perhaps TRBD1 (6 bases). Germline V gene data show CDR1 as SEHNR and CDR2 as FQNEAQ (reference sequence). The CDR3 is 15 residues long. V lost 4 bases and J lost 0, with 10 bases in between. CDR3 bases: TGTGCCAGCAGCTCGGACAGAATTAGCAATCAGCCCCAGCATTTT. As protein: CASSSDRISNQPQHF.

The J gene is TRBJ2-1, the V gene TRBV20-1, with 8 bases lining up with TRBD2. V lost 0 bases to trimming and J lost 3 bases; unmatched junction nucleotides: 7. This CDR3 has 16 residues. CDR1 is DFQATT and CDR2 is SNEGSKA in the germline V gene (reference sequence). This chain's CDR3 is CSARDRGGAYYNEQFF. For the CDR3, the DNA is TGCAGTGCTAGAGATCGGGGGGGGGCCTACTACAATGAGCAGTTCTTC.

The CDR3 spells CASKRISNQPQHF. The CDR3 coding sequence is TGTGCCAGTAAGAGGATTAGCAATCAGCCCCAGCATTTT. This chain links TRBV19 with TRBJ1-5, with D unresolved. This CDR3 is built from 13 residues. Looked up from germline, CDR1 is LNHDA and CDR2 is SQIVND (reference sequence). Trimming left V 7 bases short and J 0 bases short, with 7 bases between.

This clonotype was detected a few times. The rearrangement joins TRBV7-9 to TRBJ1-1, with D unclear. The CDR3 contains 13 residues. In germline, CDR1 is SEHNR, CDR2 FQNEAQ (reference sequence). The ends were cut back, 0 bases at V and 6 bases at J, with 8 bases in the middle. The CDR3 is CASSLARASEAFF. In DNA, the CDR3 is TGTGCCAGCAGCTTAGCGCGCGCGTCTGAAGCTTTCTTT. The whole variable domain, filled in from reference TRBV7-9 and TRBJ1-1, reads DTGVSQNPRHKITKRGQNVTFRCDPISEHNRLYWYRQTLGQGPEFLTYFQNEAQLEKSRLLSDRFSAERPKGSFSTLEIQRTEQGDSAMYLCASSLARASEAFFGQGTRLTVV.

The chain recombines TRBV19 with TRBJ1-2; possible D gene TRBD1, 5 bases. The germline V and J ends were trimmed by 9 bases and 5 bases, with 13 bases remaining between them. Per the germline V gene, CDR1 is LNHDA and CDR2 is SQIVND (reference sequence). This CDR3 is 12 amino acids long. CDR3 DNA: TGTGCCAGCACAGGTGGACTTTATGGCTACACCTTC. Protein: CASTGGLYGYTF.

This clonotype came up once. The V gene is TRBV6-5, the J gene TRBJ2-7, with D possibly being TRBD2 (5 bases). This CDR3 has 13 residues. Germline V CDR1 and CDR2: MNHEY, SVGAGI. The chain's CDR3 is CANSPGVAFEQYV. DNA for the CDR3: TGTGCCAACAGTCCCGGGGTGGCTTTTGAGCAGTACGTC.

Many counts were recorded for this clonotype. This chain links TRBV7-2 with TRBJ2-7; D uncertain. The CDR3 is 14 amino acids. Germline assignment: CDR1 SGHTA and CDR2 FQGNSA. Trimming pared 1 base from V and 3 bases from J, leaving 10 bases between. The CDR3 nucleotides are TGTGCCAGCAGCTTAGTGACCCAAAGCTACGAGCAGTACTTC. This codes for CASSLVTQSYEQYF. Drawing the rest from reference TRBV7-2 and TRBJ2-7, the complete variable domain is GAGVSQSPSNKVTEKGKDVELRCDPISGHTALYWYRQSLGQGLEFLIYFQGNSAPDKSGLPSDRFSAERTGGSVSTLTIQRTQQEDSAVYLCASSLVTQSYEQYFGPGTRLTVT.

This clonotype was seen a few times. The CDR3 here is CASSYPGGVQPQHF. The DNA of the CDR3 is TGTGCCAGCAGTTATCCAGGGGGCGTCCAGCCCCAGCATTTT. The V and J genes are TRBV6-2 or TRBV6-3 and TRBJ1-5; 8 bases fit TRBD1. Germline CDR1 is MNHEY and CDR2 is SVGEGT. CDR3 length: 14 amino acids. The trim removed 3 bases at V and 7 bases at J, leaving 5 bases unmatched.

CDR3 protein: CASSQDWRGEAFF. CDR3 DNA: TGCGCCAGCAGCCAAGATTGGCGGGGTGAAGCTTTCTTT. The gene calls are TRBV4-3 and TRBJ1-1, with D unclear. Germline V lookup: CDR1 LGHNA, CDR2 YSLEER. The CDR3 consists of 13 residues. Trimming removed 0 bases from V and 7 bases from J, with 9 bases in between.